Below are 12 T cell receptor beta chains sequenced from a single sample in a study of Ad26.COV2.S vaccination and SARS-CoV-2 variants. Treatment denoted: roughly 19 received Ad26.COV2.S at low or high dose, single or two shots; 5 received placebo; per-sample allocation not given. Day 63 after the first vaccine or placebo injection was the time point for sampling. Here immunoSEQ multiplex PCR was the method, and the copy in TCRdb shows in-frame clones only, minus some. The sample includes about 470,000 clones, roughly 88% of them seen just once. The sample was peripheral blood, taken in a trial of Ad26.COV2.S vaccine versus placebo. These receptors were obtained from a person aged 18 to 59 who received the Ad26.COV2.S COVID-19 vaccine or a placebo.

For the CDR3, the DNA is TGTGCCAGCAGCTTGGCCGTGTCTAGCTTTAGCCATGAGCAGTTCTTC. Translation: CASSLAVSSFSHEQFF. The chain links TRBV5-5 to TRBJ2-1, with D tentatively TRBD2 (5 bases). The V gene lost 0 bases and the J gene lost 8 bases, with 18 bases spanning the gap. The CDR3 totals 16 residues. Looked up from germline, CDR1 is SGHKS and CDR2 is YYEKEE (reference sequence).

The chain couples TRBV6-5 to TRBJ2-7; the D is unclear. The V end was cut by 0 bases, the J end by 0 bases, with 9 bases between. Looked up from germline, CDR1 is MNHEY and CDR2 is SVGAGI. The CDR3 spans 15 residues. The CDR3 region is CASSYSGRSSYEQYF. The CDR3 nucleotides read TGTGCCAGCAGTTACTCTGGCAGGAGCTCCTACGAGCAGTACTTC.

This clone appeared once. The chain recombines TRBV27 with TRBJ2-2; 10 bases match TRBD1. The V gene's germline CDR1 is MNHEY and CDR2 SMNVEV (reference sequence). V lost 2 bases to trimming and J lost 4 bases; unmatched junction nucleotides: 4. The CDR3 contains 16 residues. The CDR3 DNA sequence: TGTGCCAGCAGTTTAGTTGGACAGGGGGGCACCGGGGAGCTGTTTTTT. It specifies CASSLVGQGGTGELFF.

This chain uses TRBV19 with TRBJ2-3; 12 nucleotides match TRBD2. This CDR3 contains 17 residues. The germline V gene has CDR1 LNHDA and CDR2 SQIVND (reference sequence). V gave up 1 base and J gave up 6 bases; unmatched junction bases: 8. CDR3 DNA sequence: TGTGCCAGTAGTATAGTAAGACTAGCGGGAGATTCGGATACGCAGTATTTT. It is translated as CASSIVRLAGDSDTQYF.

The CDR3 region is CASSPGQGRYGYTF. The CDR3 nucleotides are TGTGCCAGCAGTCCCGGACAGGGACGCTATGGCTACACCTTC. The chain employs TRBV28 and TRBJ1-2; 8 bases match TRBD1. In germline, CDR1 is MDHEN, CDR2 SYDVKM. The CDR3 runs 14 residues. J gave up 4 bases and V 5 bases, and 6 bases lay outside the gene matches.

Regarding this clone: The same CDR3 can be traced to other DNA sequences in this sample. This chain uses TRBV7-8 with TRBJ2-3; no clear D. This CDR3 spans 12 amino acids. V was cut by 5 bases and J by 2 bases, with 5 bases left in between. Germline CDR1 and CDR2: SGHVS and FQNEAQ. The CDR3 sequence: CASSLYTDTQYF. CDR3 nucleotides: TGTGCCAGCAGCCTTTACACAGATACGCAGTATTTT.

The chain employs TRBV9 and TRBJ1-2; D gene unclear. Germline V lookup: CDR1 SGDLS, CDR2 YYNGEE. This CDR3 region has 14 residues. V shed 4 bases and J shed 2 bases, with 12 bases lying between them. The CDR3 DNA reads TGTGCCAGCAGCCCTGGCTTAGGAAACTATGGCTACACCTTC. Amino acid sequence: CASSPGLGNYGYTF.

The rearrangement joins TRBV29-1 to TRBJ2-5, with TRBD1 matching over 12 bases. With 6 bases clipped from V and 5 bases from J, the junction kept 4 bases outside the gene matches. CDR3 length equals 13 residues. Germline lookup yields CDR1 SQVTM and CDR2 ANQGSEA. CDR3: CSVGTGGGETQYF. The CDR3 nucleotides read TGCAGCGTGGGGACAGGGGGCGGGGAGACCCAGTACTTC.

DNA of the CDR3: TGCGCCAGCAGCCAAGATCTCGTTTGGACGTCGGAGGTCTACGAGCAGTACTTC. Protein sequence: CASSQDLVWTSEVYEQYF. This rearrangement joins TRBV4-3 to TRBJ2-7; TRBD2 might be the D (5 bases). Germline assignment: CDR1 LGHNA and CDR2 YSLEER. The CDR3 totals 18 residues. Trimming cost V 0 bases and J 3 bases, with 21 bases left between them.

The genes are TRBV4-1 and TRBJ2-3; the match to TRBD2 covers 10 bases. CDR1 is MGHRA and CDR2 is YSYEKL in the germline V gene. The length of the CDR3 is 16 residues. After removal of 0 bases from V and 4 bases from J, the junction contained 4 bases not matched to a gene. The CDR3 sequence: CASSQDPSGRSDTQYF. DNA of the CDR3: TGCGCCAGCAGCCAAGACCCTAGCGGGAGATCAGATACGCAGTATTTT.

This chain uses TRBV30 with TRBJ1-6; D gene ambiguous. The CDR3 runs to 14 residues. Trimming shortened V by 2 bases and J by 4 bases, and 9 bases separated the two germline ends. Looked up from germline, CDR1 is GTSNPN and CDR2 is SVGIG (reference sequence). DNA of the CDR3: TGTGCCTGGAGTTCTTGGAGGTATAATTCACCCCTCCACTTT. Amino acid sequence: CAWSSWRYNSPLHF.

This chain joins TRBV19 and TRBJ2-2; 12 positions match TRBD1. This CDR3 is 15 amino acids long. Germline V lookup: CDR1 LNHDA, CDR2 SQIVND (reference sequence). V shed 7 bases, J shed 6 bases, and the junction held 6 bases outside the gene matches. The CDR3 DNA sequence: TGTGCCAGTATTTCTGGGACAGGGGGCTCCGGGGAGCTGTTTTTT. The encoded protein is CASISGTGGSGELFF. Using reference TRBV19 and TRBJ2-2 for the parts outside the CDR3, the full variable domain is DGGITQSPKYLFRKEGQNVTLSCEQNLNHDAMYWYRQDPGQGLRLIYYSQIVNDFQKGDIAEGYSVSREKKESFPLTVTSAQKNPTAFYLCASISGTGGSGELFFGEGSRLTVL.